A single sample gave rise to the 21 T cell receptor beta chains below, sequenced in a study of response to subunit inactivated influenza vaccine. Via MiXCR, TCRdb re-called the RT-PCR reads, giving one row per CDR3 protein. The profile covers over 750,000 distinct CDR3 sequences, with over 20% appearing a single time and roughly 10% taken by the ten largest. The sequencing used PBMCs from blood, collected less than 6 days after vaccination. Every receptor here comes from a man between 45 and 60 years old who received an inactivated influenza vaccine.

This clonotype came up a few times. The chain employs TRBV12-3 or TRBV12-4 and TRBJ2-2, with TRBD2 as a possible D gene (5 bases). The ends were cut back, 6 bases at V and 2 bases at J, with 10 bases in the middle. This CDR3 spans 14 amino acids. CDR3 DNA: TGTGCCAGCAGCCCTGACTACAACACCGGGGAGCTGTTTTTT. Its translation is CASSPDYNTGELFF.

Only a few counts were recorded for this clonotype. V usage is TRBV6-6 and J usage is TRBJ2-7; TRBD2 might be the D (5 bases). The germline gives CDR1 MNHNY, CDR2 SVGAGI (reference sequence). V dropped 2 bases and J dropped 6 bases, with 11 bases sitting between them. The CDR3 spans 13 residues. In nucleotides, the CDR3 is TGTGCCAGCAGTTACGCAAGAGGAGGCGAGCAGTACTTC. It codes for CASSYARGGEQYF.

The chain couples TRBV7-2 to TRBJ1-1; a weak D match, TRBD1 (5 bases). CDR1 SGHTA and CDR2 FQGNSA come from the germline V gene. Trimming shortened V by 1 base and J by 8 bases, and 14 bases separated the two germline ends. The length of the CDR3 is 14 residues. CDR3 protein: CASSLVGVDTEAFF. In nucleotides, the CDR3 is TGTGCCAGCAGCTTAGTGGGGGTTGATACGGAAGCTTTCTTT.

The CDR3 reads CASSFIRHPGEQYF. CDR3 nucleotide sequence: TGTGCCAGCAGCTTTATAAGGCACCCAGGCGAGCAGTACTTC. This chain connects TRBV7-2 to TRBJ2-7, with D hard to call. From germline, CDR1 is SGHTA and CDR2 FQGNSA. V shed 3 bases and J shed 6 bases, with 15 bases lying between them. The CDR3 sequence is 14 residues long.

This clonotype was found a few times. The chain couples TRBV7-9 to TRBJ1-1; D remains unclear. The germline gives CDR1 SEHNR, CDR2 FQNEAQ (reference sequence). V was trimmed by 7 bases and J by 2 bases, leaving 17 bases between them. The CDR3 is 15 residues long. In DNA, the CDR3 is TGTGCCAGCAACCCAGCCGGCAGGATTAACACTGAAGCTTTCTTT. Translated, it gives CASNPAGRINTEAFF.

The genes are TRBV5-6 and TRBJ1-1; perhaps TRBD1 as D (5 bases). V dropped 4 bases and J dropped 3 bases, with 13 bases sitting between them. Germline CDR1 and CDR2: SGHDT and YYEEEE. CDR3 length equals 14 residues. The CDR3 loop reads CASSVTGTYTEAFF. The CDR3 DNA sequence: TGTGCCAGCAGCGTAACCGGGACTTACACTGAAGCTTTCTTT.

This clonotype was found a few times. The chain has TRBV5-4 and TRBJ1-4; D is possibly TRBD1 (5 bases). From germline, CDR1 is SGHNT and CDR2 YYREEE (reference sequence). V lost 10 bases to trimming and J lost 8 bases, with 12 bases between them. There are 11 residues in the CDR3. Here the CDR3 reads CAWGDHEKLFF. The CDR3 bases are TGTGCCTGGGGGGATCACGAAAAACTGTTTTTT.

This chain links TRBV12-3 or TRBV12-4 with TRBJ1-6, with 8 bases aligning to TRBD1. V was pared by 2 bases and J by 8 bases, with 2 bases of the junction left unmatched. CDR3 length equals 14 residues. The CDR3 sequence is CASSLQDRDSPLHF. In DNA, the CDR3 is TGTGCCAGCAGTTTACAGGACAGGGATTCACCCCTCCACTTT.

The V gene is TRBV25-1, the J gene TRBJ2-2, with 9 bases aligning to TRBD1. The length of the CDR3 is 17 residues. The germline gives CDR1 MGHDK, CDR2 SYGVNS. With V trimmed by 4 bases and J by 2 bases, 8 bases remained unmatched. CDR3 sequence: CASSALGTGPNTGELFF. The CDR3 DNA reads TGTGCCAGCAGTGCCCTCGGGACAGGGCCTAACACCGGGGAGCTGTTTTTT.

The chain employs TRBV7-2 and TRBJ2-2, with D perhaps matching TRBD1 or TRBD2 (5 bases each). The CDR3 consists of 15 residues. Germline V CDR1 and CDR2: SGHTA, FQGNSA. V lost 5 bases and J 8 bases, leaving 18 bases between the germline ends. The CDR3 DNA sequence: TGTGCCAGCAGCGCGAGGGGCCCTACGCAAGGGGAGCTGTTTTTT. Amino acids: CASSARGPTQGELFF.

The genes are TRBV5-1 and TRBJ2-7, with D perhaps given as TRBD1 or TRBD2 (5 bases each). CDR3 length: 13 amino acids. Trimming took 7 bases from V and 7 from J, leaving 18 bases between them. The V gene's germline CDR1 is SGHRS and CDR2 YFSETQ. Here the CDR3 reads CASSGQPSGEQYF. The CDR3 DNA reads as TGCGCCAGCTCAGGACAACCGTCGGGGGAGCAGTACTTC. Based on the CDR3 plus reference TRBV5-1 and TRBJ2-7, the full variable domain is KAGVTQTPRYLIKTRGQQVTLSCSPISGHRSVSWYQQTPGQGLQFLFEYFSETQRNKGNFPGRFSGRQFSNSRSEMNVSTLELGDSALYLCASSGQPSGEQYFGPGTRLTVT.

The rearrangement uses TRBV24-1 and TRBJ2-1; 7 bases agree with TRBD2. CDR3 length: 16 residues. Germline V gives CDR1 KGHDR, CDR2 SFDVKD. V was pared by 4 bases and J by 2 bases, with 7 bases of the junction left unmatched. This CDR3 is CATSDSLADAYNEQFF. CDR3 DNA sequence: TGTGCCACCAGTGACTCCCTAGCGGACGCCTACAATGAGCAGTTCTTC.

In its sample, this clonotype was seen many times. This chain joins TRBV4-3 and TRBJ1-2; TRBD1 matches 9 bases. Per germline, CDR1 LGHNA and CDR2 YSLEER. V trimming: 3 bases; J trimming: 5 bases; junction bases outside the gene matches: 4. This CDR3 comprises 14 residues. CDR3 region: CASSQDRGGYGYTF. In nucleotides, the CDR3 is TGCGCCAGCAGCCAGGACAGGGGAGGATATGGCTACACCTTC.

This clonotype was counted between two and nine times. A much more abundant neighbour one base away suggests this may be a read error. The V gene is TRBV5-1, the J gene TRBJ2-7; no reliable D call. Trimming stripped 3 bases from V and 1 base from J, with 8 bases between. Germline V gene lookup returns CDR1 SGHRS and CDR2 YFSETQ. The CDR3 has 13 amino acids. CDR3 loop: CASSCDPSYEQYF. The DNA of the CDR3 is TGCGCCAGCAGCTGTGACCCTTCCTACGAGCAGTACTTC.

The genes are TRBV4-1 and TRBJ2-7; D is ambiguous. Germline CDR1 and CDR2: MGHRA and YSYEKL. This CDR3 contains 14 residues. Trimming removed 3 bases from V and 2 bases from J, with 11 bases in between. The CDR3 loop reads CASSQYRTAYEQYF. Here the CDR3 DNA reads TGCGCCAGCAGCCAGTACCGAACGGCCTACGAGCAGTACTTC.

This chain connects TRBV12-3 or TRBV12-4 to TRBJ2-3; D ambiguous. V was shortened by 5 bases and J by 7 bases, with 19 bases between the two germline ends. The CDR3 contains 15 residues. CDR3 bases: TGTGCCAGCAGTACCGGCCCATTACAACTAAATACGCAGTATTTT. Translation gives CASSTGPLQLNTQYF.

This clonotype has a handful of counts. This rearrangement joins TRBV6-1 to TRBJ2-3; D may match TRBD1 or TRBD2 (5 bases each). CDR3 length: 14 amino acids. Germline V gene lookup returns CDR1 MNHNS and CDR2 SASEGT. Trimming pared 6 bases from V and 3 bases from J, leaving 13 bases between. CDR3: CASSPRDRTDTQYF. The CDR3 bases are TGTGCCAGCAGCCCACGGGACCGTACAGATACGCAGTATTTT.

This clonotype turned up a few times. The CDR3, as DNA: TGTGCCAGCAGCAAACAGGGCTCTGGGGCCAACGTCCTGACTTTC. As protein: CASSKQGSGANVLTF. V usage is TRBV9 and J usage is TRBJ2-6; a weak D match, TRBD1 (6 bases). Trimming cost V 4 bases and J 0 bases, with 8 bases left between them. The CDR3 has 15 amino acids. Germline V CDR1 and CDR2: SGDLS, YYNGEE.

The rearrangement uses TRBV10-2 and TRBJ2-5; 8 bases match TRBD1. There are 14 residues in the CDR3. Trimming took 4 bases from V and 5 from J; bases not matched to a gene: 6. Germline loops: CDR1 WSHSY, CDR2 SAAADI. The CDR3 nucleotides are TGCGCCAGCAGTGGATGGACAGGGCAGGAGACCCAGTACTTC. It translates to CASSGWTGQETQYF.

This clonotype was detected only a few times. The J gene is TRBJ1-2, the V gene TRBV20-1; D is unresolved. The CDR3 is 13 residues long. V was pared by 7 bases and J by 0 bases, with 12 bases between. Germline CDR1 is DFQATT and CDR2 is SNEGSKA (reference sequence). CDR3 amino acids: CSGRTLANYGYTF. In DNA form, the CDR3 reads TGCAGTGGGAGGACCCTAGCTAACTATGGCTACACCTTC.

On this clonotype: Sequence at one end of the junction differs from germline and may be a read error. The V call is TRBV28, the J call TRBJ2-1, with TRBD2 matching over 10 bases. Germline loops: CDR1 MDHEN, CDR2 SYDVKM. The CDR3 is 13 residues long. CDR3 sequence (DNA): TGTGCGAGCAGAGCGGGGGGGTACAATGAGCAGTTCTTC. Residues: CASRAGGYNEQFF.